Presented here are 18 T cell receptor beta chains from one specimen sequenced in a study of shared T cell receptors in the human thymus. Clones were read by immunoSEQ multiplex PCR, and TCRdb kept only the in-frame ones, dropping some. This table holds about 610,000 clones, roughly 88% found once. The sample was also reused in another study, on human thymus T cells.

The sample consisted of thymocytes. The receptor set was obtained from a boy under two years old with a congenital heart defect.

This clone has a single count. This chain connects TRBV30 to TRBJ2-5; D might be TRBD2 (6 bases). V gave up 1 base and J gave up 7 bases, with 22 bases separating them. This CDR3 region has 16 residues. CDR1 is GTSNPN, CDR2 SVGIG, per germline (reference sequence). The DNA of the CDR3 is TGTGCCTGGAGTGACCCGGGACTTCCCCGAAGGGGGACCCAGTACTTC. This sequence encodes CAWSDPGLPRRGTQYF.

The gene calls are TRBV27 and TRBJ1-2; D perhaps matches TRBD1 (5 bases). This CDR3 comprises 16 residues. Trimming cost V 5 bases and J 4 bases, with 20 bases left between them. Germline CDR1 is MNHEY and CDR2 is SMNVEV (reference sequence). The CDR3 loop reads CASSRYVRELPYGYTF. The CDR3 coding sequence is TGTGCCAGCAGTCGCTACGTCAGGGAATTACCCTATGGCTACACCTTC.

This chain connects TRBV4-2 to TRBJ2-1, with 8 bases that match TRBD2. Germline-derived CDR1 and CDR2 are LGHNA and YNFKEQ. The CDR3 contains 19 residues. Unmatched junction bases numbered 16, after V lost 1 base and J lost 5 bases. The CDR3 spells CASSQVGGAGEGYHNEQFF. CDR3 sequence (DNA): TGTGCCAGCAGCCAAGTTGGGGGAGCGGGAGAGGGGTATCACAATGAGCAGTTCTTC.

The chain carries TRBV6-1 and TRBJ1-6; a weak D match, TRBD1 (6 bases). This CDR3 region has 14 residues. CDR1 and CDR2 (germline): MNHNS, SASEGT. Trimming stripped 6 bases from V and 10 bases from J, with 16 bases between. In DNA, the CDR3 is TGTGCCAGCAGCGCGAACAGGGTGAGGTCACCCCTCCACTTT. It is translated as CASSANRVRSPLHF.

The CDR3 nucleotides read TGTGCCAGCAGCAAACAGGGGGATCAGCCCCAGCATTTT. It encodes CASSKQGDQPQHF. The chain has TRBV13 and TRBJ1-5; TRBD1 aligns across 8 bases. CDR3 length: 13 amino acids. J gave up 5 bases and V 5 bases, and 2 bases lay outside the gene matches. The germline V gene has CDR1 PRHDT and CDR2 FYEKMQ (reference sequence).

The J gene is TRBJ1-2, the V gene TRBV27; 10 nucleotides line up with TRBD1. V was clipped by 5 bases and J by 8 bases; unmatched bases: 8. Germline V gene data show CDR1 as MNHEY and CDR2 as SMNVEV (reference sequence). The length of the CDR3 is 14 residues. The CDR3 protein is CASSTRDRGWGYTF. DNA for the CDR3: TGTGCCAGCAGTACCCGGGACAGGGGCTGGGGCTACACCTTC.

V usage is TRBV2 and J usage is TRBJ1-2, with D unclear. This CDR3 spans 15 amino acids. Trimming removed 8 bases from V and 2 bases from J, with 18 bases in between. Germline CDR1 reads SNHLY; CDR2 reads FYNNEI. This chain's CDR3 is CASSSDTNLNYGYTF. The DNA of the CDR3 is TGTGCCAGCTCATCAGACACAAATCTGAACTATGGCTACACCTTC.

The chain couples TRBV7-9 to TRBJ2-4, with a possible D match to TRBD2 (6 bases). Germline V gives CDR1 SEHNR, CDR2 FQNEAQ (reference sequence). This CDR3 is 17 amino acids long. The V end lost 1 base, the J end lost 7 bases, and 20 bases lay between the germline ends. CDR3 protein: CASSLVGHSGEENIQYF. The CDR3 nucleotides are TGTGCCAGCAGCTTAGTCGGCCACTCGGGGGAGGAGAACATTCAGTACTTC.

The CDR3 reads CASSQKGRGRGYNEQFF. The CDR3 coding sequence is TGTGCCAGCAGCCAAAAGGGCCGCGGGAGGGGCTACAATGAGCAGTTCTTC. The V and J genes are TRBV14 and TRBJ2-1; 9 bases align to TRBD2. The V gene's germline CDR1 is SGHDN and CDR2 FVKESK. The CDR3 runs to 17 residues. V dropped 2 bases and J dropped 3; count of bases not matched to a gene: 8. Filled out from reference TRBV14 and TRBJ2-1, the complete variable domain reads EAGVTQFPSHSVIEKGQTVTLRCDPISGHDNLYWYRRVMGKEIKFLLHFVKESKQDESGMPNNRFLAERTGGTYSTLKVQPAELEDSGVYFCASSQKGRGRGYNEQFFGPGTRLTVL.

J is TRBJ2-2 and V is TRBV5-1, with D hard to call. V lost 2 bases to trimming and J lost 6 bases, with 17 bases between them. CDR1 is SGHRS and CDR2 is YFSETQ in the germline V gene. The CDR3 contains 16 residues. CDR3 loop: CASSFEWWAPPGELFF. CDR3 nucleotide sequence: TGCGCCAGCAGCTTCGAGTGGTGGGCCCCGCCCGGGGAGCTGTTTTTT.

This rearrangement joins TRBV28 to TRBJ2-1, with D uncertain. The CDR3 runs 17 residues. V lost 5 bases and J lost 4, with 21 bases in between. Germline assignment: CDR1 MDHEN and CDR2 SYDVKM. The CDR3 DNA follows: TGTGCCAGCAGTCTCGCCAGCTTAGCAAATAAATACAATGAGCAGTTCTTC. It translates to CASSLASLANKYNEQFF.

This clone was counted once. The V and J genes are TRBV7-6 and TRBJ2-2; possible D gene TRBD1, 5 bases. The CDR3 length is 16 residues. Germline CDR1 SGHVS, CDR2 FNYEAQ. V was pared by 1 base and J by 1 base, with 10 bases between. The CDR3 is CASSLEGVRNTGELFF. The CDR3 bases are TGTGCCAGCAGCTTAGAAGGGGTACGGAACACCGGGGAGCTGTTTTTT. Complete variable domain (other parts from reference TRBV7-6 and TRBJ2-2): GAGVSQSPRYKVTKRGQDVALRCDPISGHVSLYWYRQALGQGPEFLTYFNYEAQQDKSGLPNDRFSAERPEGSISTLTIQRTEQRDSAMYRCASSLEGVRNTGELFFGEGSRLTVL.

V usage is TRBV10-2 and J usage is TRBJ2-7; 7 bases are shared with TRBD1. This CDR3 region has 12 residues. With V trimmed by 6 bases and J by 4 bases, 3 bases remained unmatched. Germline V CDR1 and CDR2: WSHSY, SAAADI. CDR3 sequence: CASSEGQYEQYF. The CDR3 DNA follows: TGCGCCAGCAGCGAGGGACAGTACGAGCAGTACTTC.

The V and J genes are TRBV14 and TRBJ2-3; no definite D call. In germline, CDR1 is SGHDN, CDR2 FVKESK. V was pared by 1 base and J by 2 bases, with 10 bases between. The CDR3 consists of 15 residues. Here the CDR3 DNA reads TGTGCCAGCAGCCAAGTCCATGCGGTCACAGATACGCAGTATTTT. Its protein is CASSQVHAVTDTQYF. Full variable domain (rest looked up from reference TRBV14 and TRBJ2-3): EAGVTQFPSHSVIEKGQTVTLRCDPISGHDNLYWYRRVMGKEIKFLLHFVKESKQDESGMPNNRFLAERTGGTYSTLKVQPAELEDSGVYFCASSQVHAVTDTQYFGPGTRLTVL.

The chain combines TRBV28 with TRBJ2-7; D is undetermined. This CDR3 has 13 residues. Germline-derived CDR1 and CDR2 are MDHEN and SYDVKM. V lost 3 bases, J lost 0 bases, and 6 bases lay in between. The CDR3 sequence: CASSLGSSYEQYF. The CDR3 region has the DNA TGTGCCAGCAGTTTGGGCAGCTCCTACGAGCAGTACTTC.

The V call is TRBV27, the J call TRBJ2-2; 12 bases agree with TRBD1. This CDR3 contains 16 residues. Trimming cost V 7 bases and J 2 bases; bases outside gene matches: 5. Germline assignment: CDR1 MNHEY and CDR2 SMNVEV (reference sequence). CDR3 DNA: TGTGCCAGCAATTCGGGGACAGGGGGCAACACCGGGGAGCTGTTTTTT. The encoded protein is CASNSGTGGNTGELFF.

In its sample, this clone was seen once. The rearrangement links TRBV27 to TRBJ2-7, with 10 bases lining up with TRBD1. The CDR3 extends over 15 amino acids. The germline V gene encodes CDR1 MNHEY and CDR2 SMNVEV (reference sequence). V was clipped by 2 bases and J by 3 bases; unmatched bases: 4. CDR3 coding DNA: TGTGCCAGCAGTTTAGGGTGGACAGGGGGCTACGAGCAGTACTTC. It specifies CASSLGWTGGYEQYF.

The V call is TRBV18, the J call TRBJ1-2, with TRBD1 matching 9 bases. This CDR3 has 15 residues. Germline CDR1 KGHSH, CDR2 LQKENI. The ends lost 0 bases at V and 8 bases at J; junction bases unmatched: 7. CDR3 sequence reads: CASSPPAGQGTGYTF. The CDR3 coding sequence is TGTGCCAGCTCACCACCGGCGGGACAGGGAACCGGCTACACCTTC.